This T cell receptor (beta chain) appears in the sequencing data of a study of CD8+CD57+ T cells in acquired aplastic anemia. About the study: Quantities of DNA derived from sorted CD4+ and CD8+ cells averaged 3.2 ug. Points from the study as a whole: Researchers report that about 28 CD8+ CDR3 sequences appeared in both patients and controls.

Unmatched junction bases numbered 6, after V lost 0 bases and J lost 10 bases. The CDR3 runs to 13 residues. Germline V gene lookup returns CDR1 SGHNT and CDR2 YYREEE (reference sequence). It was genomic DNA that served as the template for profiling TCR beta VDJ and CDR3. Each CDR3 protein gets one entry after TCRdb re-called the reads with MiXCR. The sample includes about 81,000 distinct CDR3 sequences, under 50% of them seen just once. This clonotype was seen many times. Antigen: not known. The receptor's source is a human donor in good health, serving as a control. The V and J genes are TRBV5-4 and TRBJ1-1; 7 bases map to TRBD1. The sample was sorted CD4+, CD8+, or CD8+CD57+ T cells (not recorded which) from PBMCs. The CDR3, as DNA: TGTGCCAGCAGCTTGGGACAGGGCGGTGGAGCTTTCTTT. Translation: CASSLGQGGGAFF.